The 5 T cell receptor beta chains below were found in one sample sequenced in a study of early T cells in non-severe SARS-CoV-2 infection. TCRdb passed the 5' RACE reads through MiXCR, listing each CDR3 protein once. The sample yields fewer than 70,000 distinct CDR3 sequences, more than 3.5% seen once. The sample consisted of whole blood, taken at baseline. The source is an adult who was a healthcare worker with PCR-confirmed SARS-CoV-2 infection or an uninfected control (not recorded which). The donor label of this sample is uncertain.

This clonotype was counted a few times. The chain employs TRBV19 and TRBJ2-1, with 11 nucleotides matching TRBD2. There are 15 residues in the CDR3. After removal of 4 bases from V and 7 bases from J, the junction contained 6 bases not matched to a gene. CDR1 LNHDA and CDR2 SQIVND come from the germline V gene (reference sequence). The CDR3 spells CASSTLAGGKNEQFF. CDR3 DNA: TGTGCCAGTAGTACCCTAGCGGGGGGCAAAAATGAGCAGTTCTTC.

The chain recombines TRBV3-1 with TRBJ1-1; D uncertain. Trimming cost V 0 bases and J 5 bases, with 7 bases left between them. The CDR3 consists of 13 residues. Germline V gene lookup returns CDR1 LGHDT and CDR2 YNNKEL (reference sequence). The CDR3 coding sequence is TGTGCCAGCAGCCAAGAGCTAAGTACTGAAGCTTTCTTT. This codes for CASSQELSTEAFF.

This clonotype was counted at least ten times. The CDR3 DNA reads TGCGCCAGCAGCTTGGAATCGGTAGCGGGGGCTTGGGATACGCAGTATTTT. This translates into CASSLESVAGAWDTQYF. The rearrangement joins TRBV5-1 to TRBJ2-3; the match to TRBD2 covers 9 bases. Unmatched junction bases numbered 11, after V lost 0 bases and J lost 6 bases. Looked up from germline, CDR1 is SGHRS and CDR2 is YFSETQ. The CDR3 totals 17 residues.

This clonotype turned up a few times. This chain connects TRBV6-1 to TRBJ2-7; 7 bases agree with TRBD1. The CDR3 is 14 residues long. V shed 6 bases and J 3 bases; nucleotides not matched to a gene: 8. CDR1 is MNHNS, CDR2 SASEGT, per germline. The CDR3 spells CASSETGTDYEQYF. The DNA for the CDR3 is TGTGCCAGCAGCGAGACCGGGACAGACTACGAGCAGTACTTC.

The CDR3 loop reads CASSLERLAKDTQYF. In nucleotides, the CDR3 is TGTGCCAGCAGCTTAGAGCGTCTAGCAAAGGACACGCAGTATTTT. The gene calls are TRBV7-2 and TRBJ2-3, with D perhaps matching TRBD2 (5 bases). The CDR3 is 15 residues long. V was clipped by 1 base and J by 9 bases, with 17 bases between them. The germline V gene has CDR1 SGHTA and CDR2 FQGNSA.